Sequencing of this TCR beta chain was carried out in a study of Ad26.COV2.S vaccination and SARS-CoV-2 variants. Study-level background: The Ad26.COV2.S arm of the COV1001 trial was where the donor was placed.

Assay: immunoSEQ multiplex PCR; the TCRdb copy retains only in-frame clones and omits some. This table holds about 350,000 clones, 86% found once. The treatment: around 19 received Ad26.COV2.S at low or high dose, single or two shots; about 5 received placebo; per-sample allocation not given. Sampling occurred on day 63 after the first vaccine or placebo injection. The source of this sequence is a person aged 18 to 59 who received the Ad26.COV2.S COVID-19 vaccine or a placebo. The sample was peripheral blood, taken in a trial of Ad26.COV2.S vaccine versus placebo.

The CDR3 sequence: CASSSYYGYTF. CDR3 DNA: TGTGCCAGCAGTTCTTACTATGGCTACACCTTC. The chain combines TRBV28 with TRBJ1-2; D remains unclear. The CDR3 spans 11 residues. The germline V gene has CDR1 MDHEN and CDR2 SYDVKM. The ends were cut back, 4 bases at V and 3 bases at J, with 3 bases in the middle.